This TCR beta chain was retrieved from a study of CD8 T cells in ankylosing spondylitis. The CDR3 has 15 amino acids. Trimming took off 2 bases at V and 4 bases at J, with 11 bases between the two ends. The germline CDR1 and CDR2 sequences are MNHEY and SMNVEV (reference sequence). TCRdb independently ran MiXCR on the 5' RACE reads; one entry per CDR3 protein. Altogether approximately 200,000 distinct CDR3 sequences are present, 9.5% to 15% being singletons, with the ten largest covering approximately 15%. The sample comprised blood, either unsorted or a sorted T cell fraction (not recorded which). The clonotype comes from a male donor with ankylosing spondylitis or in good health (not recorded which). The J gene is TRBJ2-2, the V gene TRBV27; TRBD1 is a possible D gene (6 bases). The DNA of the CDR3 is TGTGCCAGCAGTTTAACAGGGAGCCCCACCGGGGAGCTGTTTTTT. Protein product: CASSLTGSPTGELFF.